This T cell receptor (beta chain) was identified during a study of T cell changes during pregnancy in multiple sclerosis. The CDR3 is made up of 16 amino acids. Germline-derived CDR1 and CDR2 are SGHTA and FQGNSA. Trimming pared 5 bases from V and 0 bases from J, leaving 11 bases between. The method was immunoSEQ multiplex PCR; TCRdb's version includes in-frame clones alone and lacks a portion of them. Among about 51,000 clones listed, about 91% were seen once. This clonotype was obtained from a female donor with multiple sclerosis, enrolled in a pregnancy study. The input for sequencing was CD8+ T cells from peripheral blood mononuclear cells, taken in the second trimester of pregnancy. This chain connects TRBV7-2 to TRBJ1-6, with D possibly TRBD1 on 6 matching bases. The CDR3 nucleotides read TGTGCCAGCAGCCTCGGACAGAGCTCCTATAATTCACCCCTCCACTTT. Its translation: CASSLGQSSYNSPLHF.